Listed here are 29 T cell receptor beta chains from one sample, sequenced in a study of T cells in Graves' hyperthyroidism and ophthalmopathy. Amplified TCR beta CDR3 regions derived from RNA transcripts. RT-PCR in the first round (using the HTBI primer set) targeted the TCR CDR3. MiXCR, run by TCRdb on the multiplex PCR reads, gives a single entry per CDR3 protein. The repertoire consists of under 800,000 distinct CDR3 sequences, with 13% to 15% occurring once and the leading ten covering roughly a tenth. Input material: blood. The receptors derive from a woman in her late teens or twenties with Graves' hyperthyroidism.

The V call is TRBV28, the J call TRBJ2-7; TRBD1 matches at 10 bases. The CDR3 is made up of 14 amino acids. Germline V lookup: CDR1 MDHEN, CDR2 SYDVKM. The V and J ends lost 4 bases and 7 bases, in that order; junction bases with no gene match: 7. In DNA form, the CDR3 reads TGTGCCAGCAGTTCCGGGACAGGGGTGAGGGAGCAGTACTTC. Translated: CASSSGTGVREQYF.

This clonotype occurred a few times. Given the absence of the conserved phenylalanine or tryptophan at the CDR3 end, a read error is likely. The chain links TRBV30 to TRBJ2-7; a possible D gene is TRBD2 (7 bases). CDR1 GTSNPN and CDR2 SVGIG come from the germline V gene (reference sequence). This CDR3 has 16 amino acids. V was cut by 5 bases and J by 4 bases, with 24 bases left in between. CDR3 bases: TGTGCCTGGTCTCGGGGGCCGACTAGGGGGGGTTACGAGCAGTACCTC. It is translated as CAWSRGPTRGGYEQYL.

This clonotype was detected many times. This rearrangement joins TRBV10-2 to TRBJ2-7, with D possibly matching TRBD2 (6 bases). Deletions cut 4 bases from V and 3 bases from J, with 13 bases between. Germline V gene data show CDR1 as WSHSY and CDR2 as SAAADI. The CDR3 consists of 14 residues. The CDR3 sequence: CASSGGLSHYEQYF. The CDR3 coding sequence is TGCGCCAGCAGTGGGGGACTGTCTCACTACGAGCAGTACTTC.

This rearrangement joins TRBV6-2 or TRBV6-3 to TRBJ2-1, with 13 bases matching TRBD2. This CDR3 contains 18 residues. CDR1 is MNHEY and CDR2 is SVGEGT in the germline V gene. V lost 8 bases, J lost 6 bases, and 16 bases stayed unmatched. Written as DNA, the CDR3 is TGTGCCAGCGGTTCGACCCTGCCAGGGACTAGCGGGACCAATGAGCAGTTCTTC. Translated: CASGSTLPGTSGTNEQFF.

V and J are TRBV6-1 and TRBJ2-1, with D possibly being TRBD1 or TRBD2 (5 bases each). V lost 5 bases to trimming and J lost 3 bases, with 20 bases between them. This CDR3 is built from 17 residues. From germline, CDR1 is MNHNS and CDR2 SASEGT. The CDR3: CASSTHPQGVNYNEQFF. The DNA of the CDR3 is TGTGCCAGCAGTACACATCCGCAGGGAGTCAACTACAATGAGCAGTTCTTC.

A word on this clonotype: An end of the junction differs from the germline gene, which may be a read error. The chain links TRBV28 to TRBJ2-3, with a possible D match to TRBD1 (5 bases). This CDR3 comprises 14 residues. CDR1 MDHEN and CDR2 SYDVKM come from the germline V gene. CDR3 loop: CASSPGRVTGTQYF. The DNA of the CDR3 is TGTGCCAGCAGCCCTGGAAGGGTCACAGGTACGCAGTATTTT. Variable domain in full (rest from reference TRBV28 and TRBJ2-3): DVKVTQSSRYLVKRTGEKVFLECVQDMDHENMFWYRQDPGLGLRLIYFSYDVKMKEKGDIPEGYSVSREKKERFSLILESASTNQTSMYLCASSPGRVTGTQYFGPGTRLTVL.

V and J are TRBV29-1 and TRBJ2-5, with 10 bases aligning to TRBD2. Trimming cost V 4 bases and J 4 bases; bases outside gene matches: 9. The length of the CDR3 is 15 residues. CDR1 SQVTM and CDR2 ANQGSEA come from the germline V gene. The chain's CDR3 is CSVAATLAGGETQYF. Here the CDR3 DNA reads TGCAGCGTTGCGGCGACTTTAGCGGGAGGAGAGACCCAGTACTTC.

The V gene is TRBV27, the J gene TRBJ2-7, with TRBD2 as a possible D gene (5 bases). Trimming left V 0 bases short and J 0 bases short, with 12 bases between. CDR1 is MNHEY and CDR2 is SMNVEV in the germline V gene (reference sequence). The CDR3 loop spans 16 amino acids. CDR3 loop: CASSLSPDRDSYEQYF. The CDR3 nucleotides are TGTGCCAGCAGTTTATCCCCGGACCGGGACTCCTACGAGCAGTACTTC.

This chain links TRBV30 with TRBJ2-1; TRBD2 matches 10 bases. V shed 3 bases and J 7 bases; nucleotides not matched to a gene: 9. The CDR3 has 15 residues. Germline CDR1 is GTSNPN and CDR2 is SVGIG (reference sequence). The CDR3 protein is CAWRPPGAGGNEQFF. In DNA, the CDR3 is TGTGCCTGGAGGCCCCCCGGAGCGGGGGGGAATGAGCAGTTCTTC.

The V call is TRBV19, the J call TRBJ2-2; D remains ambiguous. The germline V gene has CDR1 LNHDA and CDR2 SQIVND (reference sequence). Trimming took off 9 bases at V and 2 bases at J, with 16 bases between the two ends. This CDR3 spans 15 amino acids. The CDR3 loop is CASQTLGLNTGELFF. In DNA form, the CDR3 reads TGTGCCAGCCAGACTTTGGGTCTCAACACCGGGGAGCTGTTTTTT.

The V and J genes are TRBV11-2 and TRBJ1-2; D gene unclear. This CDR3 is built from 11 residues. Germline V gives CDR1 SGHAT, CDR2 FQNNGV. Trimming cost V 4 bases and J 4 bases, with 4 bases left between them. The CDR3 protein is CASSWSYGYTF. The CDR3 DNA is TGTGCCAGCAGCTGGAGCTATGGCTACACCTTC. The full variable domain, with the rest looked up from reference TRBV11-2 and TRBJ1-2, is EAGVAQSPRYKIIEKRQSVAFWCNPISGHATLYWYQQILGQGPKLLIQFQNNGVVDDSQLPKDRFSAERLKGVDSTLKIQPAKLEDSAVYLCASSWSYGYTFGSGTRLTVV.

This clonotype was seen many times. The chain has TRBV5-1 and TRBJ2-1; tentatively, D is TRBD1 (6 bases). Trimming cost V 10 bases and J 9 bases, with 17 bases left between them. CDR3 size: 12 residues. Germline V CDR1 and CDR2: SGHRS, YFSETQ. CDR3 region: CASKGEGVEQFF. DNA of the CDR3: TGCGCCTCCAAGGGGGAAGGTGTTGAGCAGTTCTTC.

This clonotype was seen a few times. For the CDR3, the DNA is TGTGCCACCCGGGTAGTGCCGGGAGTACGGGAGACCCAGTACTTC. Its translation: CATRVVPGVRETQYF. The gene calls are TRBV7-2 and TRBJ2-5; possibly TRBD2 for D (6 bases). V dropped 10 bases and J dropped 5 bases, with 23 bases sitting between them. Germline loops: CDR1 SGHTA, CDR2 FQGNSA. The CDR3 totals 15 residues.

In its sample, this clonotype was seen many times. This sequence joins TRBV13 and TRBJ2-3; D perhaps matches TRBD1 (6 bases). Trimming pared 5 bases from V and 0 bases from J, leaving 15 bases between. There are 16 residues in the CDR3. Per the germline V gene, CDR1 is PRHDT and CDR2 is FYEKMQ (reference sequence). The CDR3 sequence is CASSQGQPKSTDTQYF. The CDR3 DNA reads as TGTGCCAGCAGCCAGGGACAACCGAAAAGCACAGATACGCAGTATTTT.

The chain employs TRBV24-1 and TRBJ1-4; 7 bases map to TRBD1. The junction had 7 bases not matched to a gene; V was cut back by 3 bases and J by 1 base. Per the germline V gene, CDR1 is KGHDR and CDR2 is SFDVKD. The CDR3 extends over 17 amino acids. This CDR3 reads CATSDPTGSETNEKLFF. The CDR3 DNA reads as TGTGCCACCAGTGATCCGACAGGGTCCGAAACTAATGAAAAACTGTTTTTT.

This clonotype was recorded a few times. V is TRBV20-1 and J is TRBJ2-7, with D uncertain. The CDR3 runs 13 residues. V lost 3 bases and J 2 bases, leaving 11 bases between the germline ends. Per germline, CDR1 DFQATT and CDR2 SNEGSKA (reference sequence). DNA for the CDR3: TGCAGTGCTAGGACACTCGCAACCTACGAGCAGTACTTC. The encoded protein is CSARTLATYEQYF.

This clonotype was seen repeatedly, ten times or more. The chain links TRBV12-3 or TRBV12-4 to TRBJ1-6; TRBD1 matches at 8 bases. Losses at the gene ends were 3 bases for V and 7 bases for J; bases not matched to a gene: 11. The CDR3 sequence is 17 residues long. CDR3 DNA sequence: TGTGCCAGCAGTTTTCTTGCAGGGGGCGCGGGGAATTCACCCCTCCACTTT. Translating it yields CASSFLAGGAGNSPLHF.

The CDR3 DNA follows: TGCAGTGCCACACGACCCAGCTATGGCTACACCTTC. The encoded protein is CSATRPSYGYTF. The V and J genes are TRBV20-1 and TRBJ1-2; D is unresolved. Germline-derived CDR1 and CDR2 are DFQATT and SNEGSKA (reference sequence). CDR3 length equals 12 residues. Trimming stripped 6 bases from V and 4 bases from J, with 12 bases between.

At least ten counts were recorded for this clonotype. J is TRBJ2-3 and V is TRBV6-1; TRBD2 aligns across 9 bases. The CDR3 is made up of 14 amino acids. Trimming removed 7 bases from V and 5 bases from J; junction bases left unmatched: 7. Germline V CDR1 and CDR2: MNHNS, SASEGT. The CDR3 sequence: CASIRSGSIDTQYF. In DNA, the CDR3 is TGTGCCAGCATTCGTAGCGGGAGTATAGATACGCAGTATTTT.

This clonotype was detected ten times or more. The rearrangement uses TRBV29-1 and TRBJ2-7, with D possibly being TRBD1 (5 bases). This CDR3 contains 14 residues. Germline CDR1 is SQVTM and CDR2 is ANQGSEA. V was trimmed by 1 base and J by 2 bases, leaving 12 bases between them. This CDR3 is CSVEGGVGAYEQYF. The DNA of the CDR3 is TGCAGCGTTGAAGGAGGCGTAGGGGCCTACGAGCAGTACTTC.

CDR3 sequence reads: CASSQEGIANYGYTF. CDR3 coding DNA: TGTGCCAGCAGCCAAGAGGGAATTGCTAACTATGGCTACACCTTC. The V call is TRBV3-1, the J call TRBJ1-2; D gene ambiguous. CDR3 length equals 15 residues. Germline values: CDR1 LGHDT, CDR2 YNNKEL (reference sequence). Trimming left V 0 bases short and J 0 bases short, with 8 bases between.

The sample holds many counts of this clonotype. The chain links TRBV29-1 to TRBJ2-1, with a weak D call TRBD2 (6 bases). There are 15 residues in the CDR3. CDR1 and CDR2 from the germline V gene are SQVTM and ANQGSEA. V lost 5 bases and J 0 bases, leaving 14 bases between the germline ends. The CDR3 loop is CSVRSGQASYNEQFF. The CDR3 DNA is TGCAGCGTTCGCAGCGGGCAGGCCTCCTACAATGAGCAGTTCTTC.

This clonotype was counted only a few times. The rearrangement joins TRBV4-1 to TRBJ2-1, with 13 bases that match TRBD2. This CDR3 contains 15 residues. CDR1 is MGHRA, CDR2 YSYEKL, per germline. V shed 3 bases, J shed 9 bases, and the junction held 5 bases outside the gene matches. CDR3 in amino acids: CASSHTSGRAVEQFF. CDR3 in DNA: TGCGCCAGCAGCCACACTAGCGGGAGGGCCGTTGAGCAGTTCTTC.

This sequence joins TRBV9 and TRBJ2-7; 8 bases fit TRBD2. CDR1 is SGDLS, CDR2 YYNGEE, per germline. The CDR3 extends over 13 amino acids. The J segment lost 6 bases and the V segment lost 5 bases, leaving 7 bases of the junction unmatched. CDR3 protein: CASSRGGPSEQYF. The CDR3 DNA is TGTGCCAGCAGTCGGGGGGGTCCGTCCGAGCAGTACTTC.

This clonotype was observed a few times. This sequence joins TRBV20-1 and TRBJ2-7, with TRBD2 matching 10 bases. Germline V gene data show CDR1 as DFQATT and CDR2 as SNEGSKA (reference sequence). The length of the CDR3 is 14 residues. V was clipped by 4 bases and J by 0 bases; unmatched bases: 3. The CDR3 nucleotides read TGCAGTGCTACGCTAGCGGGGGTCTCCTACGAGCAGTACTTC. Encoded protein: CSATLAGVSYEQYF.

In this sample, this clonotype turned up many times. J is TRBJ2-7 and V is TRBV6-2 or TRBV6-3; 7 positions match TRBD1. Germline V gene sequence: CDR1 MNHEY, CDR2 SVGEGT. The V gene end was trimmed by 6 bases and the J gene end by 1 base; junction bases not matched to a gene: 9. CDR3 size: 15 residues. CDR3 residues: CASSLGDRGSYEQYF. The CDR3 DNA follows: TGTGCCAGCAGCTTAGGGGACAGAGGATCCTACGAGCAGTACTTC.

This clonotype showed up many times. The chain carries TRBV12-3 or TRBV12-4 and TRBJ1-3, with D perhaps matching TRBD1 (6 bases). This CDR3 region has 17 residues. V lost 2 bases and J 0 bases, leaving 14 bases between the germline ends. DNA for the CDR3: TGTGCCAGCAGTTTATTAGGACAGCCTTTCTCTGGAAACACCATATATTTT. It is translated as CASSLLGQPFSGNTIYF.

This sequence joins TRBV24-1 and TRBJ2-1, with TRBD1 identical over 10 bases. CDR1 is KGHDR and CDR2 is SFDVKD in the germline V gene. The CDR3 runs to 16 residues. V lost 0 bases, J lost 6 bases, and 4 bases stayed unmatched. CDR3 in amino acids: CATSDLGGTGANEQFF. The CDR3, as DNA: TGTGCCACCAGTGATTTGGGGGGGACAGGGGCCAATGAGCAGTTCTTC.

This clonotype was observed at least ten times. The rearrangement uses TRBV27 and TRBJ2-7; 7 bases map to TRBD1. The CDR3 loop spans 14 amino acids. The ends lost 7 bases at V and 3 bases at J; junction bases unmatched: 9. CDR1 MNHEY and CDR2 SMNVEV come from the germline V gene (reference sequence). The CDR3 DNA reads as TGTGCCAGCAAGGTCGAGGGGGCCCACTACGAGCAGTACTTC. Translated: CASKVEGAHYEQYF.